A single sample gave rise to the 23 T cell receptor beta chains below, sequenced in a study of cytomegalovirus exposure and HLA in healthy donors. The PCR contained 60 Vbeta and 13 Jbeta primers. Only in-frame clones appear in the TCRdb table, and some are missing; sequencing was by immunoSEQ multiplex PCR. The repertoire holds approximately 80,000 clones, 55% to 85% seen once, with approximately 12% in the top ten. The sequencing sample was made of PBMCs. These receptors were taken from a woman between 40 and 50 years old in good health and CMV-seropositive.

This clone came up a few times. The V gene is TRBV14, the J gene TRBJ2-2; 8 bases line up with TRBD1. Germline V lookup: CDR1 SGHDN, CDR2 FVKESK. The length of the CDR3 is 15 residues. Trimming removed 6 bases from V and 4 bases from J; junction bases left unmatched: 7. CDR3 sequence reads: CASSSLDRATGELFF. The DNA for the CDR3 is TGTGCCAGCAGTTCCTTGGACAGGGCCACCGGGGAGCTGTTTTTT.

This chain joins TRBV2 and TRBJ2-7; a possible D gene is TRBD2 (6 bases). V lost 3 bases to trimming and J lost 6 bases, with 15 bases between them. CDR3 length: 14 residues. The germline V gene encodes CDR1 SNHLY and CDR2 FYNNEI. CDR3 DNA: TGTGCCAGCAGTGACGACGGGAGACGTGGCGAGCAGTACTTC. It codes for CASSDDGRRGEQYF.

The rearrangement joins TRBV18 to TRBJ1-1; the match to TRBD1 covers 7 bases. The CDR3 length is 14 residues. From germline, CDR1 is KGHSH and CDR2 LQKENI. The V and J ends lost 6 bases and 1 base, in that order; junction bases with no gene match: 5. The CDR3 loop reads CASSETGPNTEAFF. The CDR3 nucleotides read TGTGCCAGCTCTGAGACAGGGCCGAACACTGAAGCTTTCTTT.

The rearrangement links TRBV7-2 to TRBJ2-5, with 7 nucleotides matching TRBD1. The end of the DNA is better explained by TRBJ2-7, so the J call may be wrong. Germline assignment: CDR1 SGHTA and CDR2 FQGNSA. This CDR3 contains 14 residues. The CDR3 region is CASSQKGQLYEQYF. CDR3 DNA: TGTGCCAGCAGCCAAAAGGGACAGCTTTACGAGCAGTACTTC.

V gene TRBV6-5 combines with J gene TRBJ2-5, with 7 bases matching TRBD1. TRBJ2-7 explains the end of the DNA better; the J call may be wrong. The CDR3 is made up of 13 amino acids. Germline CDR1 MNHEY, CDR2 SVGAGI. CDR3 region: CASSPTGSYEQYF. CDR3 DNA: TGTGCCAGCAGTCCGACAGGGAGCTACGAGCAGTACTTC.

Turning to this clone: At one end, the junction sequence differs from germline, possibly due to a read error. J is TRBJ2-2 and V is TRBV7-9; 15 nucleotides line up with TRBD2. The CDR3 is made up of 16 amino acids. Germline loops: CDR1 SEHNR, CDR2 FQNEAQ (reference sequence). CDR3 bases: TGTTCCAGCAGCTTAGGGACTAGCGGGAGGACCGGGGAGCTGTTTTTT. Protein sequence: CSSSLGTSGRTGELFF.

The chain links TRBV5-1 to TRBJ2-1; the match to TRBD1 covers 10 bases. Germline CDR1 is SGHRS and CDR2 is YFSETQ. V was pared by 4 bases and J by 5 bases, with 6 bases of the junction left unmatched. The CDR3 is 15 residues long. The CDR3 region is CASSLGTGEHNEQFF. The CDR3 bases are TGCGCCAGCAGCCTCGGGACAGGGGAGCACAATGAGCAGTTCTTC.

The chain combines TRBV18 with TRBJ1-4; possible D gene TRBD1, 5 bases. Looked up from germline, CDR1 is KGHSH and CDR2 is LQKENI. V lost 4 bases to trimming and J lost 0 bases, with 18 bases between them. The length of the CDR3 is 18 residues. The CDR3 DNA reads TGTGCCAGCTCACTATTTCCCTCCGGGGGATCAACTAATGAAAAACTGTTTTTT. It encodes CASSLFPSGGSTNEKLFF.

The chain couples TRBV28 to TRBJ1-2; 7 bases are shared with TRBD1. V dropped 4 bases and J dropped 8; count of bases not matched to a gene: 16. Germline CDR1 MDHEN, CDR2 SYDVKM. This CDR3 region has 16 residues. The CDR3 loop reads CASSSTGTPLSRGYTF. CDR3 DNA sequence: TGTGCCAGCAGTTCGACAGGGACCCCCCTCTCGCGGGGCTACACCTTC.

V gene TRBV28 combines with J gene TRBJ2-7; D gene uncertain. CDR1 MDHEN and CDR2 SYDVKM come from the germline V gene. This CDR3 spans 13 amino acids. Trimming removed 4 bases at V and 6 bases at J, with 13 bases between. The CDR3 sequence is CASSSLVTGEQYF. CDR3 DNA: TGTGCCAGCAGTTCCCTAGTTACGGGCGAGCAGTACTTC.

The chain joins TRBV5-1 to TRBJ2-4; D perhaps matches TRBD2 (6 bases). V dropped 4 bases and J dropped 7 bases, with 12 bases sitting between them. The CDR3 sequence is 13 residues long. Per germline, CDR1 SGHRS and CDR2 YFSETQ. CDR3 region: CASSVARGNIQYF. In DNA, the CDR3 is TGCGCCAGCAGCGTCGCACGGGGGAACATTCAGTACTTC.

The gene calls are TRBV5-1 and TRBJ1-1, with 7 bases aligning to TRBD1. The V and J ends lost 1 base and 0 bases, in that order; junction bases with no gene match: 0. Germline V gives CDR1 SGHRS, CDR2 YFSETQ. This CDR3 spans 14 amino acids. The CDR3 region is CASSLTGVNTEAFF. The CDR3 DNA sequence: TGCGCCAGCAGCTTGACAGGGGTGAACACTGAAGCTTTCTTT.

V is TRBV9 and J is TRBJ1-1, with a weak D call TRBD1 (5 bases). Trimming pared 2 bases from V and 1 base from J, leaving 12 bases between. Germline V gene lookup returns CDR1 SGDLS and CDR2 YYNGEE. This CDR3 region has 15 residues. Here the CDR3 reads CASSVAGGGNTEAFF. In DNA, the CDR3 is TGTGCCAGCAGCGTGGCCGGGGGGGGGAACACTGAAGCTTTCTTT.

This chain uses TRBV5-4 with TRBJ1-1, with TRBD1 identical over 7 bases. This CDR3 region has 14 residues. V lost 4 bases, J lost 3 bases, and 6 bases stayed unmatched. CDR1 and CDR2 (germline): SGHNT, YYREEE (reference sequence). CDR3 nucleotide sequence: TGTGCCAGCAGCCCCAAGGGACAGCACACTGAAGCTTTCTTT. Translation gives CASSPKGQHTEAFF.

This clone was detected once. The J gene is TRBJ2-2, the V gene TRBV4-3; 10 bases align to TRBD2. The CDR3 has 16 amino acids. J was trimmed by 8 bases and V by 1 base; bases with no gene match: 7. The germline CDR1 and CDR2 sequences are LGHNA and YSLEER. CDR3 DNA sequence: TGCGCCAGCAGCCAAGCTCCAGCGGGGGGGCTTGGGGAGCTGTTTTTT. Protein: CASSQAPAGGLGELFF.

Regarding this clone: The sample carries other DNA sequences with the same CDR3. The J gene is TRBJ2-5, the V gene TRBV5-1, with 10 bases matching TRBD2. CDR3 length: 14 amino acids. The germline CDR1 and CDR2 sequences are SGHRS and YFSETQ. The J segment lost 5 bases and the V segment lost 0 bases, leaving 1 base of the junction unmatched. The CDR3 DNA reads as TGCGCCAGCAGCTTGGCTAGCGGGAGTGAGACCCAGTACTTC. Translated, it gives CASSLASGSETQYF.

The chain couples TRBV2 to TRBJ2-7; TRBD1 matches at 9 bases. Germline V gene sequence: CDR1 SNHLY, CDR2 FYNNEI. The V and J ends lost 7 bases and 4 bases, in that order; junction bases with no gene match: 8. The CDR3 totals 14 residues. The CDR3 reads CASNPTGGEYEQYF. The CDR3 DNA reads as TGTGCCAGCAATCCTACAGGGGGCGAATACGAGCAGTACTTC.

In its sample, this clone was seen a few times. The chain joins TRBV5-4 to TRBJ1-4, with unresolved D. Germline assignment: CDR1 SGHNT and CDR2 YYREEE (reference sequence). The CDR3 runs 15 residues. V was clipped by 4 bases and J by 7 bases, with 17 bases between them. The CDR3: CASSQRGVGSEKLFF. CDR3 nucleotides: TGTGCCAGCAGCCAGCGGGGAGTGGGGAGTGAAAAACTGTTTTTT.

The V call is TRBV19, the J call TRBJ2-3; the D gene is possibly TRBD1 (6 bases). With 4 bases removed from V and 3 bases from J, the gap between germline ends came to 14 bases. In germline, CDR1 is LNHDA, CDR2 SQIVND (reference sequence). The CDR3 runs to 15 residues. The CDR3: CASSKQGFSTDTQYF. CDR3 bases: TGTGCCAGTAGTAAACAGGGATTTTCGACAGATACGCAGTATTTT.

This chain links TRBV28 with TRBJ2-5, with 7 bases that match TRBD1. The CDR3 is 13 residues long. The germline CDR1 and CDR2 sequences are MDHEN and SYDVKM. Trimming at V came to 6 bases and at J to 4 bases, leaving 5 bases not matched to a gene. DNA of the CDR3: TGTGCCAGCAGGACAGGGACAGTAGAGACCCAGTACTTC. Translation: CASRTGTVETQYF.

V gene TRBV6-4 combines with J gene TRBJ1-6, with a weak D call TRBD1 (6 bases). The ends were cut back, 4 bases at V and 7 bases at J, with 14 bases in the middle. Germline CDR1 and CDR2: MRHNA and SNTAGT. CDR3 length equals 15 residues. This CDR3 reads CASSVSGVGNSPLHF. DNA for the CDR3: TGTGCCAGCAGTGTGTCAGGGGTCGGCAATTCACCCCTCCACTTT.

This clone occurred once. V gene TRBV7-2 combines with J gene TRBJ2-1; 7 bases line up with TRBD1. The CDR3 loop spans 14 amino acids. CDR1 is SGHTA, CDR2 FQGNSA, per germline. V shed 5 bases, J shed 5 bases, and the junction held 6 bases outside the gene matches. CDR3 DNA: TGTGCCAGCAGCCCCCGGGGACAGCACAATGAGCAGTTCTTC. Residues: CASSPRGQHNEQFF.

The rearrangement uses TRBV6-1 and TRBJ1-2, with TRBD1 matching 7 bases. V lost 5 bases, J lost 1 base, and 7 bases stayed unmatched. The CDR3 runs to 15 residues. Germline lookup yields CDR1 MNHNS and CDR2 SASEGT. CDR3 sequence: CASSLTGASNYGYTF. CDR3 DNA sequence: TGTGCCAGCAGTCTAACAGGGGCAAGTAACTATGGCTACACCTTC.